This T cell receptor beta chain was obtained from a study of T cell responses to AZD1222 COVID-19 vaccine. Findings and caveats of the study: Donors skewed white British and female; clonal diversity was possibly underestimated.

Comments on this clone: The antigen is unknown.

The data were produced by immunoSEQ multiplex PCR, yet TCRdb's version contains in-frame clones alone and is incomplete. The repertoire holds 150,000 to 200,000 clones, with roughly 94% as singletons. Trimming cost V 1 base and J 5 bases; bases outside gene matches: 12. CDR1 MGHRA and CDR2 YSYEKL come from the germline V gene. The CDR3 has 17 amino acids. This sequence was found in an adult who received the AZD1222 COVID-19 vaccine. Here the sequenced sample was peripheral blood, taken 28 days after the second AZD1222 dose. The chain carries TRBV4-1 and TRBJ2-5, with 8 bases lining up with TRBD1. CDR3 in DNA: TGCGCCAGCAGCCAAGTCCTTGTGGGCAGGGGGCCTGAGACCCAGTACTTC. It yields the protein CASSQVLVGRGPETQYF.